Below, 18 T cell receptor beta chains from the same sample are listed, as sequenced in a study of T cells in localized non-small cell lung cancer. Sequencing was performed with immunoSEQ multiplex PCR; in TCRdb, only in-frame clones are kept and a portion is missing. Here the sample spans around 4,100 clones, about 30% being singletons. The sequenced sample was lung tumor tissue, obtained before any cancer treatment. These receptors came from a man between 40 and 69 years old with stage II lung adenocarcinoma.

The rearrangement uses TRBV11-3 and TRBJ2-2; TRBD1 matches 11 bases. The germline gives CDR1 SGHNT, CDR2 YENEEA. This CDR3 comprises 15 residues. V was pared by 3 bases and J by 3 bases, with 0 bases of the junction left unmatched. As DNA, the CDR3 is TGTGCCAGCAGCTTGGGACAGGGGGACACCGGGGAGCTGTTTTTT. This gives the protein CASSLGQGDTGELFF. Full variable domain (remainder filled in from reference TRBV11-3 and TRBJ2-2): EAGVVQSPRYKIIEKKQPVAFWCNPISGHNTLYWYLQNLGQGPELLIRYENEEAVDDSQLPKDRFSAERLKGVDSTLKIQPAELGDSAVYLCASSLGQGDTGELFFGEGSRLTVL.

The J gene is TRBJ1-3, the V gene TRBV28; no reliable D call. Looked up from germline, CDR1 is MDHEN and CDR2 is SYDVKM. CDR3 length: 14 amino acids. V lost 6 bases, J lost 6 bases, and 15 bases lay in between. The CDR3 bases are TGTGCCAGCAGGGTCCGGCTCTCGGCAAACACCATATATTTT. It translates to CASRVRLSANTIYF. Drawing the rest from reference TRBV28 and TRBJ1-3, the complete variable domain is DVKVTQSSRYLVKRTGEKVFLECVQDMDHENMFWYRQDPGLGLRLIYFSYDVKMKEKGDIPEGYSVSREKKERFSLILESASTNQTSMYLCASRVRLSANTIYFGEGSWLTVV.

This clone was picked up a small number of times. The chain has TRBV6-1 and TRBJ2-7, with unresolved D. Germline V gene data show CDR1 as MNHNS and CDR2 as SASEGT. V lost 1 base to trimming and J lost 2 bases, with 12 bases between them. The CDR3 is 15 amino acids. The CDR3 loop is CASSEDGSSPYEQYF. The DNA for the CDR3 is TGTGCCAGCAGTGAAGATGGGTCATCTCCCTACGAGCAGTACTTC.

The genes are TRBV19 and TRBJ1-2; 10 bases map to TRBD1. After removal of 7 bases from V and 4 bases from J, the junction contained 12 bases not matched to a gene. The CDR3 sequence is 16 residues long. The germline V gene encodes CDR1 LNHDA and CDR2 SQIVND (reference sequence). The CDR3 here is CASNIPGQGPLYGYTF. The CDR3 bases are TGTGCCAGTAACATACCGGGACAGGGGCCCCTCTATGGCTACACCTTC.

This clone ranks as medium-sized. In the same sample, other DNA sequences code for this CDR3. The CDR3 loop reads CASSAPRTEAFF. The DNA of the CDR3 is TGTGCCAGCAGCGCGCCTCGGACTGAAGCTTTCTTT. This chain uses TRBV6-8 with TRBJ1-1; D call uncertain. The V end lost 6 bases, the J end lost 5 bases, and 10 bases lay between the germline ends. Per the germline V gene, CDR1 is MNHGY and CDR2 is SAAAGT. The length of the CDR3 is 12 residues.

Only a few counts were recorded for this clone. V usage is TRBV29-1 and J usage is TRBJ2-2, with unresolved D. The ends were cut back, 7 bases at V and 6 bases at J, with 12 bases in the middle. Germline CDR1 SQVTM, CDR2 ANQGSEA. The CDR3 has 12 residues. CDR3: CSASRRPGELFF. The CDR3 nucleotides are TGCAGCGCTTCCCGGAGACCCGGGGAGCTGTTTTTT.

By its share, this clone is medium-sized (0.01 to 0.1%). The J gene is TRBJ2-1, the V gene TRBV9; unclear D gene. CDR3 length: 13 residues. V was trimmed by 0 bases and J by 4 bases, leaving 5 bases between them. Germline assignment: CDR1 SGDLS and CDR2 YYNGEE. The CDR3 region is CASSVGTYNEQFF. CDR3 DNA sequence: TGTGCCAGCAGCGTAGGGACGTACAATGAGCAGTTCTTC.

The V call is TRBV6-8, the J call TRBJ1-6; TRBD1 agrees at 7 bases. Germline values: CDR1 MNHGY, CDR2 SAAAGT. J lost 9 bases, V lost 6 bases, and 17 bases had no gene match. The CDR3 loop spans 17 amino acids. This CDR3 reads CASRSSTGPMGGSPLHF. The CDR3 DNA reads as TGTGCCAGCAGGTCCTCGACAGGGCCCATGGGTGGTTCACCCCTCCACTTT.

By sample fraction, this clone is medium-sized. J is TRBJ2-2 and V is TRBV6-8; the match to TRBD1 covers 9 bases. Trimming cost V 6 bases and J 1 base; bases outside gene matches: 6. In germline, CDR1 is MNHGY, CDR2 SAAAGT. The CDR3 loop spans 16 amino acids. In DNA, the CDR3 is TGTGCCAGCAGATTACTGGGACAGGGGAACACCGGGGAGCTGTTTTTT. It translates to CASRLLGQGNTGELFF.

There are a few counts of this clone. The V call is TRBV11-3, the J call TRBJ2-1; 11 nucleotides line up with TRBD2. Looked up from germline, CDR1 is SGHNT and CDR2 is YENEEA. CDR3 length equals 16 residues. The ends lost 7 bases at V and 4 bases at J; junction bases unmatched: 9. The CDR3 is CASTDTGTSGYNEQFF. CDR3 sequence (DNA): TGTGCCAGCACCGACACCGGGACTAGCGGATACAATGAGCAGTTCTTC.

The sample holds a few counts of this clone. The J gene is TRBJ2-1, the V gene TRBV5-4; the match to TRBD2 covers 16 bases. The CDR3 is 20 amino acids. Germline assignment: CDR1 SGHNT and CDR2 YYREEE (reference sequence). After removal of 4 bases from V and 2 bases from J, the junction contained 12 bases not matched to a gene. CDR3 in amino acids: CASSGYGTSGGGRAYNEQFF. The CDR3 DNA is TGTGCCAGCAGCGGGTACGGGACTAGCGGGGGGGGACGCGCCTACAATGAGCAGTTCTTC.

By its share, this clone is medium-sized. This chain links TRBV4-1 with TRBJ2-5; D may be TRBD2 (5 bases). The V gene's germline CDR1 is MGHRA and CDR2 YSYEKL. V lost 1 base to trimming and J lost 0 bases, with 9 bases between them. There are 15 residues in the CDR3. The CDR3 here is CASSQGDYYQETQYF. The CDR3 DNA reads as TGCGCCAGCAGCCAAGGCGACTACTACCAAGAGACCCAGTACTTC.

Only a few counts were recorded for this clone. The V gene is TRBV9, the J gene TRBJ1-2, with TRBD1 matching over 7 bases. Trimming cost V 1 base and J 6 bases; bases outside gene matches: 6. Germline V gene sequence: CDR1 SGDLS, CDR2 YYNGEE. CDR3 length: 14 amino acids. CDR3: CASSVNIGGDGYTF. In DNA form, the CDR3 reads TGTGCCAGCAGCGTAAATATAGGGGGCGATGGCTACACCTTC.

This clone was detected ten times or more. This rearrangement joins TRBV11-3 to TRBJ1-1; D not resolved. CDR3 size: 14 residues. V lost 3 bases and J 4 bases, leaving 12 bases between the germline ends. The germline V gene encodes CDR1 SGHNT and CDR2 YENEEA. The CDR3 here is CASSFEGSSTEAFF. The CDR3 DNA reads TGTGCCAGCAGCTTTGAGGGATCGAGCACTGAAGCTTTCTTT. The full variable domain, completed using reference TRBV11-3 and TRBJ1-1, is EAGVVQSPRYKIIEKKQPVAFWCNPISGHNTLYWYLQNLGQGPELLIRYENEEAVDDSQLPKDRFSAERLKGVDSTLKIQPAELGDSAVYLCASSFEGSSTEAFFGQGTRLTVV.

The chain links TRBV19 to TRBJ2-1; no clear D gene. The CDR3 has 13 amino acids. The germline gives CDR1 LNHDA, CDR2 SQIVND (reference sequence). The V end lost 1 base, the J end lost 12 bases, and 13 bases lay between the germline ends. CDR3 protein: CASSIAGPGGQFF. In DNA, the CDR3 is TGTGCCAGTAGTATAGCGGGCCCGGGTGGGCAGTTCTTC.

This clone was observed a handful of times. The genes are TRBV7-7 and TRBJ2-7; the match to TRBD2 covers 7 bases. Per the germline V gene, CDR1 is SSHAT and CDR2 is FNYEAQ (reference sequence). V was clipped by 0 bases and J by 1 base; unmatched bases: 3. The CDR3 is 15 residues long. The CDR3 loop is CASSLAGTKSYEQYF. CDR3 bases: TGTGCCAGCAGCTTAGCCGGGACTAAATCCTACGAGCAGTACTTC.

The rearrangement joins TRBV28 to TRBJ2-1; the match to TRBD1 covers 7 bases. Losses at the gene ends were 2 bases for V and 8 bases for J; bases not matched to a gene: 9. Germline-derived CDR1 and CDR2 are MDHEN and SYDVKM. CDR3 length: 15 amino acids. The CDR3 loop reads CASSLGTDPVDEQFF. The CDR3 bases are TGTGCCAGCAGTTTAGGGACAGACCCGGTCGATGAGCAGTTCTTC. Drawing the rest from reference TRBV28 and TRBJ2-1, the complete variable domain is DVKVTQSSRYLVKRTGEKVFLECVQDMDHENMFWYRQDPGLGLRLIYFSYDVKMKEKGDIPEGYSVSREKKERFSLILESASTNQTSMYLCASSLGTDPVDEQFFGPGTRLTVL.

This chain joins TRBV15 and TRBJ2-1; tentative D call: TRBD2 (6 bases). Germline V gene lookup returns CDR1 LNHNV and CDR2 YYDKDF (reference sequence). The CDR3 is 15 amino acids. Trimming took 6 bases from V and 1 from J, leaving 13 bases between them. The CDR3 spells CATSAGSGSYNEQFF. In DNA, the CDR3 is TGTGCCACCAGTGCGGGAAGCGGTTCCTACAATGAGCAGTTCTTC.